The present entry profiles one TCR beta chain with its context. Its antigen remains unknown. The data were produced by immunoSEQ multiplex PCR, yet TCRdb's version contains in-frame clones alone and is incomplete. The table records 95,000 to 120,000 clones, 88% of them present only once. These data come from a study of T cell responses to AZD1222 COVID-19 vaccine. Study-level results: Baseline antibody screening turned up just a handful of seropositive AZD1222 recipients.

The germline V and J ends were trimmed by 4 bases and 9 bases, with 22 bases remaining between them. This CDR3 comprises 17 residues. Germline V CDR1 and CDR2: LGHDT, YNNKEL (reference sequence). Specimen: peripheral blood, collected 28 days after the second AZD1222 dose. The clonotype comes from an adult who received the AZD1222 COVID-19 vaccine. The V and J genes are TRBV3-1 (or the pseudogene TRBV3-2) and TRBJ1-6; a weak D match, TRBD1 (6 bases). CDR3 protein: CASSPDSLGGSVSPLHF. The CDR3 region has the DNA TGTGCCAGCAGCCCCGACAGTCTAGGGGGGTCTGTTTCACCCCTCCACTTT.